This T cell receptor (beta chain) was observed in a study of T cell responses to AZD1222 COVID-19 vaccine. The table came from immunoSEQ multiplex PCR; TCRdb's copy has only in-frame clones and leaves some out. In the table there are more than 80,000 clones, around 86% of which are singletons. The study, taken as a whole, reports: Across the whole spike, CD4 TCRs peaked at regions 160-218 and 743-854.

V was pared by 4 bases and J by 7 bases, with 9 bases of the junction left unmatched. The CDR3 sequence is 14 residues long. Germline V gives CDR1 ENHRY, CDR2 SYGVKD. Concerning this clone itself: Its antigen is as yet unknown.

The chain uses TRBV10-3 and TRBJ2-7; 8 positions agree with TRBD1. The receptor was isolated from an adult in good health. The specimen comprised peripheral blood, sampled on day 0 of AZD1222 vaccination. Written as DNA, the CDR3 is TGTGCCATCAGTGGAGGGACAGGACGAGGTGAGCAGTACTTC. Its protein is CAISGGTGRGEQYF.